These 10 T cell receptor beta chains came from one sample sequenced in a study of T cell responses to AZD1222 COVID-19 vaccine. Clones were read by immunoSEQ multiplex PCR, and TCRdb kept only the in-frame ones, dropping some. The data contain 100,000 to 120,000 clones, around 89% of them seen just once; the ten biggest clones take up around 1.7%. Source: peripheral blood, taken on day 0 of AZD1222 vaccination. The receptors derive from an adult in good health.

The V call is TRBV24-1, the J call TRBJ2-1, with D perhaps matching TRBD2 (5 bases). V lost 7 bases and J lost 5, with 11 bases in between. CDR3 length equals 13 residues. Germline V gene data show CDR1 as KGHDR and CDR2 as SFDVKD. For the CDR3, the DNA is TGTGCCACCAGGGCAGCCGGGGACAATGAGCAGTTCTTC. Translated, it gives CATRAAGDNEQFF.

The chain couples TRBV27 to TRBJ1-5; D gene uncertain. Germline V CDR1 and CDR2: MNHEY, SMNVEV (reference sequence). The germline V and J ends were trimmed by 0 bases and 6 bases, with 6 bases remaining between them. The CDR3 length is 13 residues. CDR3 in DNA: TGTGCCAGCAGTTTATCTTTAGCTCAGCCCCAGCATTTT. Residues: CASSLSLAQPQHF.

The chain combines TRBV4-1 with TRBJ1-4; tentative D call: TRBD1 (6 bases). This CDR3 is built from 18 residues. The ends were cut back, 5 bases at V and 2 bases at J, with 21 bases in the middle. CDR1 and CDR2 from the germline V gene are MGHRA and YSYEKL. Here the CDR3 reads CASSLGARQGKTNEKLFF. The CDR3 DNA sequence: TGCGCCAGCAGCTTAGGCGCCCGTCAGGGGAAGACTAATGAAAAACTGTTTTTT.

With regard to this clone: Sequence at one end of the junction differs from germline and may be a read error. The DNA for the CDR3 is TGTGCCAGCAGTCAAGGAATCACCCGTTCCAATCAGCCCCAGCATTTT. Translating it yields CASSQGITRSNQPQHF. This chain joins TRBV4-2 and TRBJ1-5; D gene unclear. Germline CDR1 is LGHNA and CDR2 is YNFKEQ. This CDR3 region has 16 residues.

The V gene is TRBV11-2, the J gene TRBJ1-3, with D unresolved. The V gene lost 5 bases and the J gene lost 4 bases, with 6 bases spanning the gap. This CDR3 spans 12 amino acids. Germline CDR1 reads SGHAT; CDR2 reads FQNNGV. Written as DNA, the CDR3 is TGTGCCAGCAGCCAGCAGGGAAACACCATATATTTT. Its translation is CASSQQGNTIYF.

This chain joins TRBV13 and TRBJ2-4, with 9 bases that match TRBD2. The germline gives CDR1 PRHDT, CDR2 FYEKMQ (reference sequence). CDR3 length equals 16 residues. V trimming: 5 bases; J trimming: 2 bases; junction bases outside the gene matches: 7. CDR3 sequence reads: CASSAGGPNPKNIQYF. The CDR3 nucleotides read TGTGCCAGCAGCGCGGGGGGGCCCAATCCCAAAAACATTCAGTACTTC.

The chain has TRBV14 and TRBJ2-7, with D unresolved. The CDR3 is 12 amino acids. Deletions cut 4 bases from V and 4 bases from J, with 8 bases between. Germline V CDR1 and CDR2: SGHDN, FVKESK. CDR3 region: CASSPTPYEQYF. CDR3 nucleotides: TGTGCCAGCAGCCCGACTCCGTACGAGCAGTACTTC.

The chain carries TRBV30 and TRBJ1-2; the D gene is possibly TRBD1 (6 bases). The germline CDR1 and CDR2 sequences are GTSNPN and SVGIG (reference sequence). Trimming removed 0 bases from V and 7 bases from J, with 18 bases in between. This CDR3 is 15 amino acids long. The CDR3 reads CAWSVCRGATCGYTF. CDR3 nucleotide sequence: TGTGCCTGGAGTGTATGCCGGGGGGCGACTTGTGGCTACACCTTC.

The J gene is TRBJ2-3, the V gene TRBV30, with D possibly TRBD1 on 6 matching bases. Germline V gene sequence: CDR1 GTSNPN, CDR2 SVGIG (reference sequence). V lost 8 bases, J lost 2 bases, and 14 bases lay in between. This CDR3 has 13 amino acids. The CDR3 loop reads CALSGQPTDTQYF. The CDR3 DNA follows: TGTGCCCTTTCGGGACAACCCACAGATACGCAGTATTTT. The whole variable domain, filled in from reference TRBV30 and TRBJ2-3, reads SQTIHQWPATLVQPVGSPLSLECTVEGTSNPNLYWYRQAAGRGLQLLFYSVGIGQISSEVPQNLSASRPQDRQFILSSKKLLLSDSGFYLCALSGQPTDTQYFGPGTRLTVL.

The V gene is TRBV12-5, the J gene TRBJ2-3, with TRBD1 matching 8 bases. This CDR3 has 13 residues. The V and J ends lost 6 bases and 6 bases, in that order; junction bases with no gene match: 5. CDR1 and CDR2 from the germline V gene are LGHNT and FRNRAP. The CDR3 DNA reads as TGTGCTAGTGGGCGGACAGGGAAGGATACGCAGTATTTT. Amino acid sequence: CASGRTGKDTQYF.